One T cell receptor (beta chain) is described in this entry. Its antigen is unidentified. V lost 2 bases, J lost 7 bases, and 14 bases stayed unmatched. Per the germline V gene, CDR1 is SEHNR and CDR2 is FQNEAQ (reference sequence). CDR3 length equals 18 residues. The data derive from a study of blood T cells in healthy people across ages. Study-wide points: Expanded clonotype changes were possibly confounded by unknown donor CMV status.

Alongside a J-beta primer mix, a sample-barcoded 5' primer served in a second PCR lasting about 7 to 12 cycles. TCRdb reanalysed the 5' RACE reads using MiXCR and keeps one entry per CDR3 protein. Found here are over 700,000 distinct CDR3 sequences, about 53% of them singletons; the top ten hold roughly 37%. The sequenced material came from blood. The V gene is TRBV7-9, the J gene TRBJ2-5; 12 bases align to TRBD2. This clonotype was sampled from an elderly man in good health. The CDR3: CASSLTSSGRAEFGTQYF. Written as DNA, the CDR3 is TGTGCCAGCAGCTTAACTTCTAGCGGGAGGGCCGAGTTTGGGACCCAGTACTTC.